Shown below are 14 T cell receptor beta chains from a single sample sequenced in a study of response to subunit inactivated influenza vaccine. Using its own MiXCR run on the RT-PCR reads, TCRdb lists one record per CDR3 protein. The sample includes about 650,000 distinct CDR3 sequences, about 14% of them seen just once. This sample comprised PBMCs from blood, obtained 14 to 15 days before vaccination. The receptors stem from a man aged 45-60 years who received an inactivated influenza vaccine.

This clonotype has a handful of counts. V usage is TRBV2 and J usage is TRBJ1-3; D not certain. Trimming took off 5 bases at V and 2 bases at J, with 7 bases between the two ends. Germline values: CDR1 SNHLY, CDR2 FYNNEI. CDR3 size: 13 residues. CDR3 sequence: CASSLGPGNTIYF. In DNA, the CDR3 is TGTGCCAGCAGTTTAGGACCTGGAAACACCATATATTTT.

This clonotype was observed a handful of times. The chain links TRBV5-5 to TRBJ2-3; D gene unclear. The germline gives CDR1 SGHKS, CDR2 YYEKEE (reference sequence). The CDR3 consists of 14 residues. The V end was cut by 4 bases, the J end by 3 bases, with 12 bases between. The CDR3 bases are TGTGCCAGCAGCATAACTGGCAGGACAGATACGCAGTATTTT. Translating gives CASSITGRTDTQYF.

Ten or more counts support this clonotype. The chain joins TRBV4-1 to TRBJ2-1; 10 bases align to TRBD2. V dropped 0 bases and J dropped 10; count of bases not matched to a gene: 15. Per germline, CDR1 MGHRA and CDR2 YSYEKL. CDR3 size: 18 residues. DNA of the CDR3: TGCGCCAGCAGCCAAGACCCCATTAGCGGGAGGATCCCCAGGGAGCAGTTCTTC. Translation gives CASSQDPISGRIPREQFF.

This clonotype was observed many times. The V call is TRBV7-9, the J call TRBJ2-2; D is possibly TRBD2 (6 bases). The CDR3 sequence is 13 residues long. Trimming cost V 5 bases and J 5 bases, with 9 bases left between them. Germline CDR1 reads SEHNR; CDR2 reads FQNEAQ (reference sequence). As DNA, the CDR3 is TGTGCCAGCAGCCCCCGGGAGACCGGGGAGCTGTTTTTT. Translated: CASSPRETGELFF.

Turning to this clonotype: At one end, the junction sequence differs from germline, possibly due to a read error. The J gene is TRBJ1-5, the V gene TRBV7-9; D remains unclear. The CDR3 sequence is 14 residues long. Germline assignment: CDR1 SEHNR and CDR2 FQNEAQ (reference sequence). The CDR3 DNA follows: TGTGCCAGCAGCTTAGGGTTTGGCAAACAGCCCCAGCATTTT. This translates into CASSLGFGKQPQHF.

This clonotype has a handful of counts. This sequence joins TRBV29-1 and TRBJ2-2; D is uncertain. Trimming removed 5 bases at V and 4 bases at J, with 8 bases between. The germline CDR1 and CDR2 sequences are SQVTM and ANQGSEA. The CDR3 has 12 residues. In nucleotides, the CDR3 is TGCAGCGTTCGGCGTGGCACCGGGGAGCTGTTTTTT. This translates into CSVRRGTGELFF.

This chain joins TRBV7-3 and TRBJ2-1, with D possibly TRBD2 on 6 matching bases. Germline lookup yields CDR1 SGHTA and CDR2 FQGTGA. V was shortened by 0 bases and J by 7 bases, with 13 bases between the two germline ends. The CDR3 length is 15 residues. Written as DNA, the CDR3 is TGTGCCAGCAGCTTAACGGGGGGTGTTCCAAATGAGCAGTTCTTC. It translates to CASSLTGGVPNEQFF.

The chain uses TRBV6-5 and TRBJ2-7; D ambiguous. CDR1 and CDR2 (germline): MNHEY, SVGAGI. The ends were cut back, 4 bases at V and 1 base at J, with 14 bases in the middle. This CDR3 is 15 amino acids long. CDR3 amino acids: CASSFGGLGSYEQYF. CDR3 nucleotide sequence: TGTGCCAGCAGTTTTGGCGGTCTGGGATCCTACGAGCAGTACTTC.

This chain joins TRBV5-1 and TRBJ2-1; 9 bases are a match to TRBD1. The germline V gene has CDR1 SGHRS and CDR2 YFSETQ. The length of the CDR3 is 14 residues. The V segment lost 6 bases and the J segment 3 bases; nucleotides outside the gene matches: 4. The DNA for the CDR3 is TGCGCCAGCAACCGGGACAGGGACTACAATGAGCAGTTCTTC. Protein sequence: CASNRDRDYNEQFF. The whole variable domain, remainder taken from reference TRBV5-1 and TRBJ2-1, is KAGVTQTPRYLIKTRGQQVTLSCSPISGHRSVSWYQQTPGQGLQFLFEYFSETQRNKGNFPGRFSGRQFSNSRSEMNVSTLELGDSALYLCASNRDRDYNEQFFGPGTRLTVL.

This clonotype occurred a few times. The chain joins TRBV30 to TRBJ2-7; D uncertain. From germline, CDR1 is GTSNPN and CDR2 SVGIG (reference sequence). The CDR3 contains 14 residues. The V end was cut by 0 bases, the J end by 0 bases, with 9 bases between. CDR3 sequence: CAWSVPESSYEQYF. The CDR3 DNA is TGTGCCTGGAGTGTACCAGAGAGCTCCTACGAGCAGTACTTC.

This clonotype has ten or more counts. This chain links TRBV6-2 or TRBV6-3 with TRBJ1-1, with D hard to call. Germline V gene sequence: CDR1 MNHEY, CDR2 SVGEGT. Trimming removed 6 bases at V and 4 bases at J, with 15 bases between. The CDR3 length is 14 residues. The CDR3 nucleotides are TGTGCCAGCAGCTCCCTACCGGCGGGCACTGAAGCTTTCTTT. The encoded protein is CASSSLPAGTEAFF.

This clonotype was detected only a few times. The chain carries TRBV20-1 and TRBJ1-4, with a weak D call TRBD1 (5 bases). V shed 3 bases and J shed 9 bases, with 8 bases lying between them. Germline CDR1 DFQATT, CDR2 SNEGSKA (reference sequence). The CDR3 covers 11 residues. The CDR3 DNA is TGCAGTGCTAGTGACAGACAAAAACTGTTTTTT. Protein sequence: CSASDRQKLFF.

The CDR3 protein is CASSQELRTPDTF. CDR3 coding DNA: TGCGCCAGCAGCCAAGAGTTGAGGACGCCGGACACCTTC. The V and J genes are TRBV4-3 and TRBJ1-2; D is ambiguous. Germline lookup yields CDR1 LGHNA and CDR2 YSLEER. The CDR3 spans 13 residues. Between the trimmed V and J ends, which lost 0 bases and 12 bases, there was a span of 14 bases.

This clonotype has only a few counts. The J gene is TRBJ1-5, the V gene TRBV6-1; D might be TRBD1 (6 bases). There are 16 residues in the CDR3. From germline, CDR1 is MNHNS and CDR2 SASEGT. The V gene lost 6 bases and the J gene lost 4 bases, with 19 bases spanning the gap. CDR3 in DNA: TGTGCCAGCAGGGAGAGCGGGGGCCCGGTGAATCAGCCCCAGCATTTT. Amino acid sequence: CASRESGGPVNQPQHF.